This passage covers 17 T cell receptor beta chains from one sample sequenced in a study of blood T cell repertoires in COVID-19. The repertoire was sequenced with immunoSEQ multiplex PCR; TCRdb's copy has only in-frame clones and lacks some. The table records 90,000 or so clones, about 87% of them present only once. Sequenced input: peripheral blood. The receptors come from a human donor in a cohort sampled during active COVID-19.

This rearrangement joins TRBV7-9 to TRBJ2-7, with 12 bases identical to TRBD1. Germline trimming cut 1 base from V and 7 bases from J; bases unmatched to any gene: 5. The CDR3 consists of 15 residues. Germline CDR1 is SEHNR and CDR2 is FQNEAQ (reference sequence). The CDR3 loop is CASSLVGQGAREQYF. The CDR3 nucleotides are TGTGCCAGCAGCTTAGTGGGACAGGGGGCCCGGGAGCAGTACTTC.

This chain links TRBV18 with TRBJ1-5; D uncertain. Germline assignment: CDR1 KGHSH and CDR2 LQKENI. The CDR3 extends over 13 amino acids. Trimming pared 3 bases from V and 7 bases from J, leaving 10 bases between. The CDR3 nucleotides read TGTGCCAGCTCACCGACGGGATCCCAGCCCCAGCATTTT. It translates to CASSPTGSQPQHF.

V and J are TRBV5-6 and TRBJ2-7; TRBD1 agrees at 8 bases. V dropped 3 bases and J dropped 2; count of bases not matched to a gene: 4. Germline V lookup: CDR1 SGHDT, CDR2 YYEEEE. The CDR3 is 14 residues long. DNA for the CDR3: TGTGCCAGCAGCTGGACAGGGCTCCCCTACGAGCAGTACTTC. It specifies CASSWTGLPYEQYF. Variable domain in full (rest from reference TRBV5-6 and TRBJ2-7): DAGVTQSPTHLIKTRGQQVTLRCSPKSGHDTVSWYQQALGQGPQFIFQYYEEEERQRGNFPDRFSGHQFPNYSSELNVNALLLGDSALYLCASSWTGLPYEQYFGPGTRLTVT.

V is TRBV11-2 and J is TRBJ1-1, with a possible D match to TRBD1 (6 bases). Trimming removed 1 base from V and 1 base from J, with 7 bases in between. The length of the CDR3 is 14 residues. Germline values: CDR1 SGHAT, CDR2 FQNNGV. Here the CDR3 reads CASSLVGGNTEAFF. CDR3 DNA sequence: TGTGCCAGCAGCTTAGTAGGGGGGAACACTGAAGCTTTCTTT. The full variable domain, completed using reference TRBV11-2 and TRBJ1-1, is EAGVAQSPRYKIIEKRQSVAFWCNPISGHATLYWYQQILGQGPKLLIQFQNNGVVDDSQLPKDRFSAERLKGVDSTLKIQPAKLEDSAVYLCASSLVGGNTEAFFGQGTRLTVV.

Here the CDR3 DNA reads TGTGCCAGCAGCTCCCCGGTCGGTAGCGGGAGGACGAATGAGCAGTTCTTC. Translated, it gives CASSSPVGSGRTNEQFF. V is TRBV7-9 and J is TRBJ2-1, with 10 bases that match TRBD2. CDR3 length equals 17 residues. V lost 4 bases and J lost 7; bases outside the gene matches: 13. Germline V gene sequence: CDR1 SEHNR, CDR2 FQNEAQ (reference sequence).

V gene TRBV6-6 combines with J gene TRBJ1-1; D might be TRBD1 (5 bases). This CDR3 spans 14 amino acids. Trimming shortened V by 7 bases and J by 6 bases, and 18 bases separated the two germline ends. Germline V CDR1 and CDR2: MNHNY, SVGAGI (reference sequence). CDR3 in DNA: TGTGCCAGCACATCCAGTGGGGGGAGCTCTGAAGCTTTCTTT. Encoded protein: CASTSSGGSSEAFF.

The chain couples TRBV7-6 to TRBJ1-4; D is unresolved. Germline values: CDR1 SGHVS, CDR2 FNYEAQ. V was cut by 2 bases and J by 0 bases, with 7 bases left in between. This CDR3 has 15 amino acids. CDR3 sequence: CASSLSLTTNEKLFF. The CDR3 nucleotides are TGTGCCAGCAGCTTATCACTCACAACTAATGAAAAACTGTTTTTT.

The chain combines TRBV28 with TRBJ1-4; 9 bases are shared with TRBD1. With 6 bases clipped from V and 8 bases from J, the junction kept 7 bases outside the gene matches. Per the germline V gene, CDR1 is MDHEN and CDR2 is SYDVKM. The CDR3 is 14 amino acids. The CDR3 is CASSSGTGWEKLFF. The CDR3 bases are TGTGCCAGCAGCTCCGGGACAGGGTGGGAAAAACTGTTTTTT.

This rearrangement joins TRBV5-1 to TRBJ2-1; TRBD2 is a possible D gene (6 bases). V lost 2 bases to trimming and J lost 9 bases, with 12 bases between them. The CDR3 is 13 amino acids. The germline gives CDR1 SGHRS, CDR2 YFSETQ. The CDR3 protein is CASSFYGGSEQFF. CDR3 nucleotides: TGCGCCAGCAGCTTTTATGGAGGGAGTGAGCAGTTCTTC.

This clone was seen once. The chain employs TRBV7-8 and TRBJ1-4, with 7 bases matching TRBD1. Germline-derived CDR1 and CDR2 are SGHVS and FQNEAQ. Trimming removed 1 base from V and 7 bases from J; junction bases left unmatched: 6. The CDR3 length is 15 residues. The CDR3 DNA reads TGTGCCAGCAGCTTAGGGGGGACAGCAACTGAAAAACTGTTTTTT. Its translation is CASSLGGTATEKLFF. The variable domain in full, completed from reference TRBV7-8 and TRBJ1-4, reads GAGVSQSPRYKVAKRGQDVALRCDPISGHVSLFWYQQALGQGPEFLTYFQNEAQLDKSGLPSDRFFAERPEGSVSTLKIQRTQQEDSAVYLCASSLGGTATEKLFFGSGTQLSVL.

V and J are TRBV5-1 and TRBJ1-1; 7 bases are shared with TRBD1. CDR1 is SGHRS, CDR2 YFSETQ, per germline. V lost 0 bases and J lost 6; bases outside the gene matches: 2. This CDR3 is 13 amino acids long. The CDR3 loop reads CASSLDRGPEAFF. Written as DNA, the CDR3 is TGCGCCAGCAGCTTGGATAGGGGGCCTGAAGCTTTCTTT. The entire variable domain, with the rest obtained from reference TRBV5-1 and TRBJ1-1, is as follows: KAGVTQTPRYLIKTRGQQVTLSCSPISGHRSVSWYQQTPGQGLQFLFEYFSETQRNKGNFPGRFSGRQFSNSRSEMNVSTLELGDSALYLCASSLDRGPEAFFGQGTRLTVV.

CDR3 residues: CASSYDRTLGYTGELFF. The CDR3 DNA reads as TGTGCCAGCAGTTACGACCGGACACTGGGGTACACCGGGGAGCTGTTTTTT. This rearrangement joins TRBV6-2 or TRBV6-3 to TRBJ2-2; D is perhaps TRBD1 (5 bases). CDR1 is MNHEY, CDR2 SVGEGT, per germline. The CDR3 spans 17 residues. V gave up 2 bases and J gave up 3 bases, with 16 bases separating them.

This sequence joins TRBV6-2 or TRBV6-3 and TRBJ2-1, with a weak D call TRBD2 (7 bases). V lost 6 bases and J 9 bases, leaving 21 bases between the germline ends. Germline V gene sequence: CDR1 MNHEY, CDR2 SVGEGT. CDR3 length equals 15 residues. The DNA for the CDR3 is TGTGCCAGCAGCTCCTCTGGCGGGAGCAGGGGTGAGCAGTTCTTC. This encodes CASSSSGGSRGEQFF.

The V and J genes are TRBV19 and TRBJ1-6; 9 bases agree with TRBD1. CDR3 length equals 15 residues. V trimming: 3 bases; J trimming: 5 bases; junction bases outside the gene matches: 2. The germline CDR1 and CDR2 sequences are LNHDA and SQIVND (reference sequence). CDR3 sequence reads: CASSIRTGDNSPLHF. The CDR3, as DNA: TGTGCCAGTAGTATCCGGACAGGGGATAATTCACCCCTCCACTTT.

The rearrangement joins TRBV2 to TRBJ2-2, with 9 bases that match TRBD2. Germline lookup yields CDR1 SNHLY and CDR2 FYNNEI. V was clipped by 6 bases and J by 0 bases; unmatched bases: 2. The CDR3 has 15 residues. CDR3 sequence reads: CASRTSGANTGELFF. CDR3 DNA: TGTGCCAGCAGGACTAGCGGAGCGAACACCGGGGAGCTGTTTTTT.

This chain joins TRBV19 and TRBJ2-3, with 9 bases aligning to TRBD1. Germline V CDR1 and CDR2: LNHDA, SQIVND (reference sequence). Unmatched junction bases numbered 7, after V lost 5 bases and J lost 7 bases. The CDR3 totals 14 residues. CDR3 amino acids: CASSPRDREYTQYF. The CDR3 bases are TGTGCCAGTAGTCCACGGGACAGGGAATATACGCAGTATTTT.

This clone came up once. The chain couples TRBV30 to TRBJ2-1; 9 positions match TRBD1. The CDR3 consists of 17 residues. The V segment lost 4 bases and the J segment 9 bases; nucleotides outside the gene matches: 19. Looked up from germline, CDR1 is GTSNPN and CDR2 is SVGIG (reference sequence). CDR3: CAWNMGQGPPSLGEQFF. The CDR3 DNA reads as TGTGCCTGGAATATGGGACAGGGACCCCCTTCTTTGGGTGAGCAGTTCTTC.